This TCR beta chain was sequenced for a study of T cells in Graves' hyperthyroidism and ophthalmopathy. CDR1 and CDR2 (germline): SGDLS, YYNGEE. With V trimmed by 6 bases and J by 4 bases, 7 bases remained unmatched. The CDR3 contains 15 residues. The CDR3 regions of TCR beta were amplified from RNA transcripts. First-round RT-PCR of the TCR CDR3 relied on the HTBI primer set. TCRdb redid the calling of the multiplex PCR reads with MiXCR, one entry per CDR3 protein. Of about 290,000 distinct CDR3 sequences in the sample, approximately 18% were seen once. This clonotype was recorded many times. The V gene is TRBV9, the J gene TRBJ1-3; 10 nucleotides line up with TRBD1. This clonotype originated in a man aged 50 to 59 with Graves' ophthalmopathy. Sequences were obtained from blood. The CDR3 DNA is TGTGCCAGCACCGAGGGGACAGGGGACGGAAACACCATATATTTT. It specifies CASTEGTGDGNTIYF.